This T cell receptor (beta chain) was retrieved from a study of CD4+ T cells in melanoma. Regarding the study as a whole: CD8+ T cell, macrophage and B cell function reportedly correlated with neoantigen-specific CD4+ T cells. Reportedly, melanoma neoantigen-specific CD4+ T cells showed varied differentiation states.

Repertoires were generated with immunoSEQ multiplex PCR, while TCRdb's copy carries only in-frame clones and drops some. This sample carries about 22,000 clones, approximately 80% of them seen once, and the ten largest clones take less than 4.5%. The germline CDR1 and CDR2 sequences are MNHNS and SASEGT. The CDR3 has 13 residues. V was pared by 3 bases and J by 4 bases, with 9 bases between. In regard to this clone: Its antigen is undetermined.

This chain uses TRBV6-1 with TRBJ1-2; no clear D gene. The sample consisted of cells from a culture (not recorded whether cultured in vitro). This receptor was obtained from a human donor with melanoma. CDR3 coding DNA: TGTGCCAGCAGTGATTCGGGCCGCTATGGCTACACCTTC. Amino acids: CASSDSGRYGYTF.